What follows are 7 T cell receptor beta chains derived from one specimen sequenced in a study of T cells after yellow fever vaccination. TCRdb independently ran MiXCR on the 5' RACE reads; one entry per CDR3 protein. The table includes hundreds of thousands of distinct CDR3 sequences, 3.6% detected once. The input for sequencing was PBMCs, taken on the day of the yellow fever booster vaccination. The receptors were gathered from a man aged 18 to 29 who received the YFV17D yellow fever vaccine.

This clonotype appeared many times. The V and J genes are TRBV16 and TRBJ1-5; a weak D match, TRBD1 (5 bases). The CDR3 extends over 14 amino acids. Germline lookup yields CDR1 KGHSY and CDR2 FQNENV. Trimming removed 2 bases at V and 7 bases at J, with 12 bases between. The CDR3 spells CASSQGQMGQPQHF. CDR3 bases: TGTGCCAGCAGCCAAGGACAAATGGGGCAGCCCCAGCATTTT. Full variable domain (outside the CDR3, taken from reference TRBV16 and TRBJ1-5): GEEVAQTPKHLVRGEGQKAKLYCAPIKGHSYVFWYQQVLKNEFKFLISFQNENVFDETGMPKERFSAKCLPNSPCSLEIQATKLEDSAVYFCASSQGQMGQPQHFGDGTRLSIL.

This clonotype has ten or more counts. The CDR3 DNA sequence: TGTGCCAGCAGCGAGAGGTGGACACTCGGGGGCATCCAAGAGACCCAGTACTTC. Translating it yields CASSERWTLGGIQETQYF. The V and J genes are TRBV7-9 and TRBJ2-5; D is perhaps TRBD1 or TRBD2 (6 bases each). V shed 5 bases and J shed 1 base, with 23 bases lying between them. The CDR3 spans 18 residues. Germline CDR1 SEHNR, CDR2 FQNEAQ (reference sequence). Using reference TRBV7-9 and TRBJ2-5 for the parts outside the CDR3, the full variable domain is DTGVSQNPRHKITKRGQNVTFRCDPISEHNRLYWYRQTLGQGPEFLTYFQNEAQLEKSRLLSDRFSAERPKGSFSTLEIQRTEQGDSAMYLCASSERWTLGGIQETQYFGPGTRLLVL.

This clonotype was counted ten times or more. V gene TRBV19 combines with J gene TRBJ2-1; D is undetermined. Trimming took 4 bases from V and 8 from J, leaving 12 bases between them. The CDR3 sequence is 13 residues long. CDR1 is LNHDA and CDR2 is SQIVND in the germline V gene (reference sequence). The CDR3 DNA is TGTGCCAGTAGTAGGCGGTCTACGGATGAGCAGTTCTTC. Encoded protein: CASSRRSTDEQFF.

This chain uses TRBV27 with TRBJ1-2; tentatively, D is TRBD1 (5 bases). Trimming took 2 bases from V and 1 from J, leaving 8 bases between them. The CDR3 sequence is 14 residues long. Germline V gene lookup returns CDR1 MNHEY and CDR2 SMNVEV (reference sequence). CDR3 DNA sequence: TGTGCCAGCAGTTTAAGTGGGGGTAACTATGGCTACACCTTC. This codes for CASSLSGGNYGYTF.

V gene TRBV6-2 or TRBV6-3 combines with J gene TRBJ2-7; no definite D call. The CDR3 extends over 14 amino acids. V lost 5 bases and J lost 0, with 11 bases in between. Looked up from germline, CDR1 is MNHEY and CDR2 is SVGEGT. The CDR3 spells CASSLGGSSYEQYV. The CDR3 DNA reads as TGTGCCAGCAGTCTGGGCGGTAGCTCCTACGAGCAGTACGTC.

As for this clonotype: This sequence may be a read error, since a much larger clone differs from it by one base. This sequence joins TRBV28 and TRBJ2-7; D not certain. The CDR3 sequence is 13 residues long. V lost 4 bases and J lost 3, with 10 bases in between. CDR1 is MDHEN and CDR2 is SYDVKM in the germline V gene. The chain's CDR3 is CASSSWVDYEQYV. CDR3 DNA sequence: TGTGCCAGCAGTTCCTGGGTCGACTACGAGCAGTACGTC.

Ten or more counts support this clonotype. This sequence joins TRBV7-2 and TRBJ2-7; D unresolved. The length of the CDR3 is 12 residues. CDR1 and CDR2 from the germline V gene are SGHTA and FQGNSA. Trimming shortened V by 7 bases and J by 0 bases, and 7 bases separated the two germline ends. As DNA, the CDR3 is TGTGCCAGCACAACAGACTCCTACGAGCAGTACTTC. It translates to CASTTDSYEQYF.